The rows below give T cell receptor beta chains drawn from one sample of a study of OX40 agonist ivuxolimab in advanced cancers. Only in-frame clones appear in the TCRdb table, and some are missing; sequencing was by immunoSEQ multiplex PCR. Counted here are about 67,000 clones, 80% to 90% occurring once; the ten biggest clones make up over 2%. The sequenced sample was CD4+ or CD8+ T cells sorted from blood, obtained in a trial of the OX40 agonist ivuxolimab. The receptor set was obtained from an adult with an advanced solid tumor such as melanoma, head and neck, liver or kidney cancer. CDR3s include the opening cysteine and the closing phenylalanine or tryptophan. D genes are given only for firm matches. Clone size is shown for a subset of rows, as once, few, many or a class of expanded clone.

TRBV2	NA	TRBJ2-1	NA	TGTGCCAGCAGTGAAGTCTTGCAACCACCCTACAATGAGCAGTTCTTC	CASSEVLQPPYNEQFF
TRBV28	NA	TRBJ2-5	TRBD2	TGTGCCAGCAGGGCTCCCCCGGGACTAGCGGGAGCGTACCTAGAGACCCAGTACTTC	CASRAPPGLAGAYLETQYF
TRBV11-2	few	TRBJ1-6	NA	TGTGCCAGTGGGGTACACTATAATTCACCCCTCCACTTT	CASGVHYNSPLHF
TRBV29-1	NA	TRBJ1-1	TRBD1	TGCAGCGTCCAACAGGGGAAGAACACTGAAGCTTTCTTT	CSVQQGKNTEAFF
TRBV19	NA	TRBJ1-2	TRBD1	TGTGCCAGTAGTATAGGGACCGGGACAGGAGTCTATGGCTACACCTTC	CASSIGTGTGVYGYTF
TRBV7-2	NA	TRBJ1-1	NA	TGTGCCAGCAGCTTAAAGTTCGGGACAAGGAACACTGAAGCTTTCTTT	CASSLKFGTRNTEAFF
TRBV5-1	NA	TRBJ1-6	TRBD1	TGCGCCAGCAGCGGACGGACAGGTACGGATTCACCCCTCCACTTT	CASSGRTGTDSPLHF
TRBV18	NA	TRBJ2-5	NA	TGTGCCAGCTCACCATTCGAGGGCCAGGTGGAGACCCAGTACTTC	CASSPFEGQVETQYF
TRBV7-7	NA	TRBJ2-2	NA	TGTGCTAGCAGCTCTACAGGGTATGGCGGGGAGCTGTTTTTT	CASSSTGYGGELFF
TRBV10-2	NA	TRBJ2-3	TRBD2	TGCGCCAGCAGTGAGCGCTTAGCGGGAGTGGGAGATACGCAGTATTTT	CASSERLAGVGDTQYF
TRBV30	NA	TRBJ2-7	NA	TGTGCCTGGGATCCGGGACCCCGGGGCGGCGAGCAGTACTTC	CAWDPGPRGGEQYF
TRBV10-3	NA	TRBJ1-2	NA	TGTGCCATCAGTGAGTCGGAGGGGTACAACTATGGCTACACCTTC	CAISESEGYNYGYTF
TRBV1	NA	TRBJ2-1	NA	TGCACCAGCAGCCAAGAGTGGCTAGCGGGAGTAAGATCCTACAATGAGCAGTTCTTC	CTSSQEWLAGVRSYNEQFF
TRBV5-1	NA	TRBJ1-1	TRBD1	TGCGCCAGCAGCCGAGCCGGGACAGGGGCATACACTGAAGCTTTCTTT	CASSRAGTGAYTEAFF
TRBV5-6	NA	TRBJ1-2	TRBD1	TGTGCCAGCAGCAGGGGGCGTAATAGTGGCTACACCTTC	CASSRGRNSGYTF
TRBV7-2	NA	TRBJ2-5	TRBD2	TGTGCCAGCAGCTTAGCTGCCCAGCGGGGACAAGAGACCCAGTACTTC	CASSLAAQRGQETQYF
TRBV2	NA	TRBJ2-7	NA	TGTGCCAGCACTCCCCTTGGGGGGGGCGCGTACGAGCAGTACTTC	CASTPLGGGAYEQYF
TRBV7-9	NA	TRBJ1-4	NA	TGTGCCAGCAGCTTAGGGGCAGTCGCAACTAATGAAAAACTGTTTTTT	CASSLGAVATNEKLFF
TRBV28	NA	TRBJ1-5	NA	TGTGCCAGCACCCCCGGGGAGACAGTGCGCTCTCAGCCCCAGCATTTT	CASTPGETVRSQPQHF
TRBV5-1	NA	TRBJ2-1	TRBD2	TGCGCCAGCAGTTCCCCCGGGACTAGCTCCTACAATGAGCAGTTCTTC	CASSSPGTSSYNEQFF
TRBV15	NA	TRBJ2-3	NA	TGTGCCACTAAACAGGGTCAGAGCACAGATACGCAGTATTTT	CATKQGQSTDTQYF
TRBV11-2	NA	TRBJ1-1	NA	TGTGCCAGCAGCCCCGGAGTTGACACTGAAGCTTTCTTT	CASSPGVDTEAFF
TRBV4-2	few	TRBJ1-5	NA	TGTGCCAGCAGCCAGGGAGGAGATAGCAATCAGCCCCAGCATTTT	CASSQGGDSNQPQHF
TRBV6-5	NA	TRBJ2-7	TRBD1	TGTGCCAGCAGGGACGACAGGGCGTACGAGCAGTACTTC	CASRDDRAYEQYF
TRBV29-1	NA	TRBJ1-2	NA	TGCAGCGTTGGTGGCGCGGACAGCGGCTACACCTTC	CSVGGADSGYTF
TRBV20-1	NA	TRBJ2-7	NA	TGCAGTGCCCCAGGAGCCTACGAGCAGTACTTC	CSAPGAYEQYF
TRBV21-1	few	TRBJ2-7	NA	TGTGCCAGCAGCTCAATTCAAGGGGACAGGTCCTGGGTCTACGAGCAGTACTTC	CASSSIQGDRSWVYEQYF
TRBV2	NA	TRBJ1-1	NA	TGTGCCAGCAGCGGCCAGAGGAACACTGAAGCTTTCTTT	CASSGQRNTEAFF
TRBV11-2	NA	TRBJ2-6	NA	TGTGCCAGCAGCTTGCGGGCCAACGTCCTGACTTTC	CASSLRANVLTF
TRBV5-4	NA	TRBJ2-5	TRBD2	TGTGCCAGCAGCCCGGGGGGTGGGCAACAAGAGACCCAGTACTTC	CASSPGGGQQETQYF
TRBV7-2	NA	TRBJ1-3	NA	TGTGCCAGCAGACCCGGCGGGGTTGTAAACACCATATATTTT	CASRPGGVVNTIYF
TRBV7-9	NA	TRBJ2-1	NA	TGTGCCAGCAGCTTAGAGGAGACTACCAATGAGCAGTTCTTC	CASSLEETTNEQFF
TRBV2	NA	TRBJ1-1	NA	TGTGCCAGCACGGAGGGGTCGGACACTGAAGCTTTCTTT	CASTEGSDTEAFF
TRBV19	NA	TRBJ2-7	TRBD2	TGTGCCAGTAGTATAGGAGCGGGGGGGCCGTACGAGCAGTACTTC	CASSIGAGGPYEQYF
TRBV7-2	few	TRBJ1-1	NA	TGTGCCAGCAGCCGAGACAGAAATGGGATGAACACTGAAGCTTTCTTT	CASSRDRNGMNTEAFF
TRBV7-2	once	TRBJ2-7	TRBD2	TGTGCCAGCAGCTTAATTAGGCTAGCGGGAACCCACGAGCAGTACTTC	CASSLIRLAGTHEQYF
TRBV10-3	NA	TRBJ2-5	NA	TGTGCCATCTCGTCACCCGGGGAGACCCAGTACTTC	CAISSPGETQYF
TRBV19	few	TRBJ1-2	TRBD1	TGTGCCAGTCAACAGGGGGTAAACTATGGCTACACCTTC	CASQQGVNYGYTF
TRBV13	NA	TRBJ2-7	NA	TGTGCCAGCAGCTTTTTCGGAAACTACGAGCAGTACTTC	CASSFFGNYEQYF
TRBV2	NA	TRBJ1-3	TRBD1	TGTGCCAGCAGTACGGGACAGGCCTCTGGAAACACCATATATTTT	CASSTGQASGNTIYF
TRBV7-3	NA	TRBJ2-5	NA	TGTGCCAGCAGCCCCGGCGAATACGAGACCCAGTACTTC	CASSPGEYETQYF
TRBV30	NA	TRBJ2-7	TRBD2	TGTGCCTGGAGTGTAAGCGGGGCCAGCTCCTACGAGCAGTACTTC	CAWSVSGASSYEQYF
TRBV4-1	NA	TRBJ2-7	NA	TGCGCCAGCAGCCAAGATCATCGGGCCTCCTACGAGCAGTACTTC	CASSQDHRASYEQYF
TRBV2	NA	TRBJ1-3	NA	TGTGCCAGCAAGCCAATCTCTGGAAACACCATATATTTT	CASKPISGNTIYF
TRBV5-1	NA	TRBJ1-4	NA	TGCGCCAGCAGCCCCTACCCGGAGGGGGTTAAACTGTTTTTT	CASSPYPEGVKLFF
TRBV5-4	NA	TRBJ1-2	NA	TGTGCCAGCAGCTTGGGGACCAACTATGGCTACACCTTC	CASSLGTNYGYTF
TRBV2	NA	TRBJ2-1	TRBD1	TGTGCCAGCAGAGGGGACAGGGGGTCCTACAATGAGCAGTTCTTC	CASRGDRGSYNEQFF
TRBV18	NA	TRBJ1-2	TRBD1	TGTGCCAGCTCACCGACAGGGGTTAGGGATGGCTACACCTTC	CASSPTGVRDGYTF
TRBV30	NA	TRBJ1-5	NA	TGTGCCTGGAGTGCTAGGGGGAAGAATCAGCCCCAGCATTTT	CAWSARGKNQPQHF
TRBV5-4	NA	TRBJ2-3	NA	TGTGCCAGCAGCTGGGGTCGGGATACGCAGTATTTT	CASSWGRDTQYF
TRBV30	NA	TRBJ1-6	NA	TGTGCCTGGAGTAGGGGACGATCACCCCTCCACTTT	CAWSRGRSPLHF
TRBV5-6	NA	TRBJ2-3	NA	TGTGCCAGCAGCCTGGCTGAGGGGTTCACAGATACGCAGTATTTT	CASSLAEGFTDTQYF
TRBV5-1	NA	TRBJ2-2	TRBD2	TGCGCCAGCAGTTCTCGACTAGCGGGGATCGACACCGGGGAGCTGTTTTTT	CASSSRLAGIDTGELFF
TRBV4-1	NA	TRBJ2-5	TRBD1	TGCGCCAGCAGCCAACCGGGACAGTCCGGGGAGACCCAGTACTTC	CASSQPGQSGETQYF
TRBV7-2	NA	TRBJ1-1	NA	TGTGCCAGCAGACTAGGAGTAAACACTGAAGCTTTCTTT	CASRLGVNTEAFF